This T cell receptor beta chain was sequenced for a study of early T cells in non-severe SARS-CoV-2 infection. Germline V gene sequence: CDR1 KGHSH, CDR2 LQKENI. Trimming took 3 bases from V and 4 from J; bases not matched to a gene: 10. This CDR3 has 16 residues. A single record per CDR3 protein comes from TCRdb applying MiXCR to the 5' RACE reads. The sample yields tens of thousands of distinct CDR3 sequences, less than 7.5% seen once. The TCR sequence derives from an adult who was a healthcare worker with PCR-confirmed SARS-CoV-2 infection or an uninfected control (not recorded which). The chain couples TRBV18 to TRBJ2-3; TRBD1 matches at 7 bases. The sample here was whole blood, taken at baseline. CDR3 sequence (DNA): TGTGCCAGCTCACCCCAGGACAGGTCGTTCGCAGATACGCAGTATTTT. Translated, it gives CASSPQDRSFADTQYF.